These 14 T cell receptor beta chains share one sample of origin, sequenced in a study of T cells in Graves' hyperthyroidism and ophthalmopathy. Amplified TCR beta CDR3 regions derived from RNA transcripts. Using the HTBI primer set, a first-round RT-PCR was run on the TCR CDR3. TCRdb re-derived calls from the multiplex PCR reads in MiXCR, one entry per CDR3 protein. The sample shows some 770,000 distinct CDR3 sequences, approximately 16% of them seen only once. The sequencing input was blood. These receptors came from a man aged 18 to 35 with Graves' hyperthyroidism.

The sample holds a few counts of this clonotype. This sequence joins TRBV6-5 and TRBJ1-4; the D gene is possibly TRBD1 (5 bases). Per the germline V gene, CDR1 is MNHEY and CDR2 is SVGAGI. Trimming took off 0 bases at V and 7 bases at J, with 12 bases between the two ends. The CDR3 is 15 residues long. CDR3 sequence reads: CASSYSGVVGEKLFF. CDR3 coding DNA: TGTGCCAGCAGTTACTCGGGGGTGGTGGGTGAAAAACTGTTTTTT.

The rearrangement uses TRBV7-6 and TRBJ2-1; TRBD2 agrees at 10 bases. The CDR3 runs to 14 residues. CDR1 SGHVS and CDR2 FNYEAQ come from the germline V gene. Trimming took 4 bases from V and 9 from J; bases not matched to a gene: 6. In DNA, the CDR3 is TGTGCCAGCAGCTCCCTAGCGGGAGTGGGTGAGCAGTTCTTC. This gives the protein CASSSLAGVGEQFF. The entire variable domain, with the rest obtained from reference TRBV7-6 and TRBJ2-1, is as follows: GAGVSQSPRYKVTKRGQDVALRCDPISGHVSLYWYRQALGQGPEFLTYFNYEAQQDKSGLPNDRFSAERPEGSISTLTIQRTEQRDSAMYRCASSSLAGVGEQFFGPGTRLTVL.

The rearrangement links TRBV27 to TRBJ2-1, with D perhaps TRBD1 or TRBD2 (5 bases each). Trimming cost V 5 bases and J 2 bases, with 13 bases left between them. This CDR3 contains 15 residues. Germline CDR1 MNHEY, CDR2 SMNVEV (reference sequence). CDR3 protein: CASSPTGTAYNEQFF. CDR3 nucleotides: TGTGCCAGCAGTCCGACCGGGACGGCCTACAATGAGCAGTTCTTC.

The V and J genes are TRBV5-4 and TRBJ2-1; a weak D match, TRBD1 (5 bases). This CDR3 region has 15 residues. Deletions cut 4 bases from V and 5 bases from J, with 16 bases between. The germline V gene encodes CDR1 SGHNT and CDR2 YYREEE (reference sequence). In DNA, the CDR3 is TGTGCCAGCAGCCCGAAGGGGTCTGCTCACAATGAGCAGTTCTTC. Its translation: CASSPKGSAHNEQFF. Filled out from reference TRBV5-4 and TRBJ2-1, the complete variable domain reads ETGVTQSPTHLIKTRGQQVTLRCSSQSGHNTVSWYQQALGQGPQFIFQYYREEENGRGNFPPRFSGLQFPNYSSELNVNALELDDSALYLCASSPKGSAHNEQFFGPGTRLTVL.

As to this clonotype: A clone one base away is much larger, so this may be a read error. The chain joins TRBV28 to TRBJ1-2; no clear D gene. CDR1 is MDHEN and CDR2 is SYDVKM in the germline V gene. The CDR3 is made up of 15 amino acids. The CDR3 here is CASSSTKGFNYSYTF. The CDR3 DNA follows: TGTGCCAGCAGTTCAACAAAGGGCTTCAACTATAGCTACACCTTC.

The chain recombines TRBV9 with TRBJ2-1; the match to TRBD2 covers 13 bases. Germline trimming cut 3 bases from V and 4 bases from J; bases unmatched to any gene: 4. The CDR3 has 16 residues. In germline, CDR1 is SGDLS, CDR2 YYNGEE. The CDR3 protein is CASSGGGLAGYNEQFF. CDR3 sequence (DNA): TGTGCCAGCAGCGGGGGGGGACTAGCGGGGTACAATGAGCAGTTCTTC.

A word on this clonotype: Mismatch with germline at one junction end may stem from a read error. The CDR3 loop reads CAISEPGINIGELFF. As DNA, the CDR3 is TGTGCCATCAGTGAGCCCGGGATTAACATCGGGGAGCTGTTTTTT. The J gene is TRBJ2-2, the V gene TRBV10-3; maybe TRBD2 (5 bases). There are 15 residues in the CDR3. CDR1 and CDR2 from the germline V gene are ENHRY and SYGVKD.

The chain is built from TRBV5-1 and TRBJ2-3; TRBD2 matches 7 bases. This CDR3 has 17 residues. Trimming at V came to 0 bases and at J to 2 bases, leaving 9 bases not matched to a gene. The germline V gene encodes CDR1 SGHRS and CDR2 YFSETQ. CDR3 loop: CASSLDYSSGYTDTQYF. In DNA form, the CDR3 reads TGCGCCAGCAGCTTGGATTATTCTAGCGGTTACACAGATACGCAGTATTTT.

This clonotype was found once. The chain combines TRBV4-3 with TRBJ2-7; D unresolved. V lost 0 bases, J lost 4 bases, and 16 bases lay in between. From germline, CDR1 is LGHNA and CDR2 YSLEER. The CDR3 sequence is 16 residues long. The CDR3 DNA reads TGCGCCAGCAGCCAAGATTCAGGACGGAGTGGGTACGAGCAGTACTTC. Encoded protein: CASSQDSGRSGYEQYF.

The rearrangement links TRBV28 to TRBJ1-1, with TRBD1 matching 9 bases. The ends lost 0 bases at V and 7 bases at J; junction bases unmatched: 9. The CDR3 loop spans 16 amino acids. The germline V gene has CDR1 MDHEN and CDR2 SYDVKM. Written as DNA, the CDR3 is TGTGCCAGCAGTTTATGCTGTCGGGACAGGGATAATGAAGCTTTCTTT. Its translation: CASSLCCRDRDNEAFF.

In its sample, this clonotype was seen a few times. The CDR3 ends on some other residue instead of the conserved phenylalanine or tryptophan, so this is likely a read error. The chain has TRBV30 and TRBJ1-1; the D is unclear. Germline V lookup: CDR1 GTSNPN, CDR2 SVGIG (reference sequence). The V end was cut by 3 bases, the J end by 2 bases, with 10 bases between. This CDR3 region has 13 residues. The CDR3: CAWSRQYNTEAFL. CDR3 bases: TGTGCCTGGAGCAGGCAGTACAACACTGAAGCTTTCCTT.

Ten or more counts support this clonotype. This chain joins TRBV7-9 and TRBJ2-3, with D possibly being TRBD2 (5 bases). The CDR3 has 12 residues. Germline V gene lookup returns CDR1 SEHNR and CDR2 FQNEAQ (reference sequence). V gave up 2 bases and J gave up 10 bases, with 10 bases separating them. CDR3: CASSLFDGAQYF. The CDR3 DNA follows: TGTGCCAGCAGCTTATTTGACGGGGCGCAGTATTTT.

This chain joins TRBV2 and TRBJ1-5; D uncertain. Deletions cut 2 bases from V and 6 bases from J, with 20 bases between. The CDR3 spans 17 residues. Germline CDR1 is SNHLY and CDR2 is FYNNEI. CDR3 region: CASSELKCSGISQPQHF. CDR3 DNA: TGTGCCAGCAGTGAACTAAAGTGCAGCGGTATAAGTCAGCCCCAGCATTTT.

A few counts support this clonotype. The CDR3 sequence is CATREVEGKLFF. In nucleotides, the CDR3 is TGTGCCACCCGTGAAGTCGAAGGAAAACTGTTTTTT. V and J are TRBV15 and TRBJ1-4; D unresolved. Looked up from germline, CDR1 is LNHNV and CDR2 is YYDKDF (reference sequence). The CDR3 has 12 residues. V was clipped by 8 bases and J by 10 bases, with 14 bases between them.